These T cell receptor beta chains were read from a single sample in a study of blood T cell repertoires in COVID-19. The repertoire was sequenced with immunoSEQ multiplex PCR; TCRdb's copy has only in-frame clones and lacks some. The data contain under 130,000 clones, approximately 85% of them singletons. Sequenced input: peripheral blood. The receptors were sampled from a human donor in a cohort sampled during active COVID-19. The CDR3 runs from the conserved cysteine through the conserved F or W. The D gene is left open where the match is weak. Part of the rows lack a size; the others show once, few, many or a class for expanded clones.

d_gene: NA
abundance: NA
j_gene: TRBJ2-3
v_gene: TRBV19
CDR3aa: CASSPRLLSSTDTQYF
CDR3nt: TGTGCCAGTAGTCCCCGACTGCTCTCTAGCACAGATACGCAGTATTTT

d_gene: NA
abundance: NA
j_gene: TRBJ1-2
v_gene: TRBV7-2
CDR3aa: CASSSGINYGYTF
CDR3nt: TGTGCCAGCAGCTCGGGGATCAACTATGGCTACACCTTC

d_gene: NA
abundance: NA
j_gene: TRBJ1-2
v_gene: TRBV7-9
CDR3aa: CASSPTAGGYTF
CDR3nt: TGTGCCAGCAGCCCCACCGCAGGCGGCTACACCTTC

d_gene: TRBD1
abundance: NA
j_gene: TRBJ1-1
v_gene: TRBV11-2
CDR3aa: CASSLDNRGRNTEAFF
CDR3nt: TGTGCCAGCAGCTTAGATAACAGGGGAAGGAACACTGAAGCTTTCTTT

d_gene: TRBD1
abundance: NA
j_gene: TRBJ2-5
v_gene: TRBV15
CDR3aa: CATSREYDRAETQYF
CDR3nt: TGTGCCACCAGCAGAGAGTATGACAGGGCTGAGACCCAGTACTTC

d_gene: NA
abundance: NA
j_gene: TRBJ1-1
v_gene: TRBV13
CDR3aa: CASSVRTLRDYMNTEAFF
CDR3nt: TGTGCCAGCAGCGTACGGACATTGCGGGACTACATGAACACTGAAGCTTTCTTT

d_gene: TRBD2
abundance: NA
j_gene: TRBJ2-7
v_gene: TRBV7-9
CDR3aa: CASGNPSGGSWQYF
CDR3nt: TGTGCCAGCGGAAATCCTAGCGGGGGGAGCTGGCAGTACTTC

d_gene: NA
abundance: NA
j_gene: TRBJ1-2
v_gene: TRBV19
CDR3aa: CASSQGFYGYTF
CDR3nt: TGTGCCAGTAGCCAGGGATTCTATGGCTACACCTTC

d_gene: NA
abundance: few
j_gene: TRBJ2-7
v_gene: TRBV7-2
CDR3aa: CASSLNSIYEQYF
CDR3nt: TGTGCCAGCAGCCTGAACTCTATTTACGAGCAGTACTTC

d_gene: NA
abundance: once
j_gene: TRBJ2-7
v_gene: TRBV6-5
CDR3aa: CASRVGPRGSYEQYF
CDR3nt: TGTGCCAGCAGAGTAGGACCCCGGGGGTCCTACGAGCAGTACTTC

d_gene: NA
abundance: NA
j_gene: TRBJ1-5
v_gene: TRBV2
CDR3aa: CASSLTGNSNQPQHF
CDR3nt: TGTGCCAGCAGTCTTACAGGAAATAGCAATCAGCCCCAGCATTTT

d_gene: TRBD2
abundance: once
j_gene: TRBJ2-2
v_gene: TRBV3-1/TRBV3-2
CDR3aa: CASTRSGANTGELFF
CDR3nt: TGTGCCAGCACTCGGAGCGGGGCGAACACCGGGGAGCTGTTTTTT

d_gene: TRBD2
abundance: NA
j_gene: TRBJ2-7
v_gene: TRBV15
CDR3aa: CATSRSPILAGVVYEQYF
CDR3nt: TGTGCCACCAGCAGATCCCCGATACTAGCGGGAGTGGTCTACGAGCAGTACTTC

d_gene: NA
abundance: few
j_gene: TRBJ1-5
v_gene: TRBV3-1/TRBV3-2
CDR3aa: CASADTRERFDQPQHF
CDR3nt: TGTGCCAGCGCGGACACCAGGGAAAGGTTTGATCAGCCCCAGCATTTT

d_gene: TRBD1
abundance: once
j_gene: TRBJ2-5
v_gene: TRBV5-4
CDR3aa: CASSSARDRGQETQYF
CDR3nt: TGTGCCAGCAGCTCCGCCCGGGACAGGGGGCAAGAGACCCAGTACTTC

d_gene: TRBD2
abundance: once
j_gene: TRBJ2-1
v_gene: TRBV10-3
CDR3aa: CAIHSGTSDEQFF
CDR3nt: TGTGCCATCCACTCCGGGACTAGCGATGAGCAGTTCTTC

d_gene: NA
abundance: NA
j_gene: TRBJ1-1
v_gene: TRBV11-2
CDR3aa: CASSLERPGTEAFF
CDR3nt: TGTGCCAGCAGCTTAGAACGCCCGGGTACTGAAGCTTTCTTT

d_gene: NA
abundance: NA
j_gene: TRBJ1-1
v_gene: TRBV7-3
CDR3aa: CASSLEGAGNTEAFF
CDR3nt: TGTGCCAGCAGCTTAGAAGGTGCAGGGAACACTGAAGCTTTCTTT

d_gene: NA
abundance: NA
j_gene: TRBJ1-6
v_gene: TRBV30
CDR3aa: CAWSAGSNSPLHF
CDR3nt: TGTGCCTGGAGCGCAGGCAGTAATTCACCCCTCCACTTT

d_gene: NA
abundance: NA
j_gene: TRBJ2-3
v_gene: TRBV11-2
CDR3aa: CASSLVGARDTQYF
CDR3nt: TGTGCCAGCAGCTTAGTGGGAGCGCGGGATACGCAGTATTTT

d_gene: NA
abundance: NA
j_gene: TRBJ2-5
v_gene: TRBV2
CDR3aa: CASSDRAGQETQYF
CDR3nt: TGTGCCAGCAGTGATCGGGCAGGGCAAGAGACCCAGTACTTC

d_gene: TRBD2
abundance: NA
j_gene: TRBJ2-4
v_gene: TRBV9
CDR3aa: CASSVGGVENIQYF
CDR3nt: TGTGCCAGCAGCGTCGGGGGGGTGGAAAACATTCAGTACTTC

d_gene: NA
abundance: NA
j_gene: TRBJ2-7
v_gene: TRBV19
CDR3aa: CASSISRTALLEQYF
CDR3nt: TGTGCCAGTAGTATCTCTCGGACAGCCTTACTGGAGCAGTACTTC

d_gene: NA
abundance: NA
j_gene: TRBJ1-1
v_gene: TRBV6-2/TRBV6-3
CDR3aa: CASSYLRRGSYTEAFF
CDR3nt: TGTGCCAGCAGTTACTTGCGTAGAGGGTCCTACACTGAAGCTTTCTTT

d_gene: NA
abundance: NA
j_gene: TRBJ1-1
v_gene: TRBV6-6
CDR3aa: CASSYGEEGTEAFF
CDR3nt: TGTGCCAGCAGTTACGGCGAGGAGGGGACTGAAGCTTTCTTT

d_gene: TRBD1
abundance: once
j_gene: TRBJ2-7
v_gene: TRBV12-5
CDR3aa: CASGLGQGAYEQYF
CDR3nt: TGTGCTAGTGGCCTCGGACAGGGTGCATACGAGCAGTACTTC

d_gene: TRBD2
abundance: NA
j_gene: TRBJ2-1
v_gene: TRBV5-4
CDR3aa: CASSSQLAGNNEQFF
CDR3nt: TGTGCCAGCAGCTCGCAACTAGCGGGAAACAATGAGCAGTTCTTC

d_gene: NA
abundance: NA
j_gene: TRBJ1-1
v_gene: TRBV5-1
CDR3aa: CASSLVIGGPTSEAFF
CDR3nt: TGCGCCAGCAGCTTGGTTATCGGGGGACCGACATCGGAAGCTTTCTTT

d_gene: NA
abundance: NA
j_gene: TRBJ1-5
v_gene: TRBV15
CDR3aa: CATRAADGYQPQHF
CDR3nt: TGTGCCACCAGGGCGGCAGATGGGTATCAGCCCCAGCATTTT

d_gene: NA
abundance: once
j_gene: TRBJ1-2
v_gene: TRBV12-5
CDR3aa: CASGSDTNYGYTF
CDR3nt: TGTGCTAGTGGTTCGGACACCAACTATGGCTACACCTTC

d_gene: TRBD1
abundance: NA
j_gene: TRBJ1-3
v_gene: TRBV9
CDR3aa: CASSVFPATGAGNTIYF
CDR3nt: TGTGCCAGCAGCGTATTCCCGGCGACAGGGGCTGGAAACACCATATATTTT

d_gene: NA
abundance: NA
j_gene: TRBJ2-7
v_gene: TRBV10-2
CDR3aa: CASSGSLGGAYEQYF
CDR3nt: TGCGCCAGCAGTGGTTCCTTAGGAGGTGCCTACGAGCAGTACTTC

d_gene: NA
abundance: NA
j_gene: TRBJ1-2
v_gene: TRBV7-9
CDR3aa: CASTHVGQALFDYGYTF
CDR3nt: TGTGCCAGCACCCATGTGGGGCAGGCCCTCTTCGACTATGGCTACACCTTC